The 9 T cell receptor beta chains listed next were all sequenced from one sample in a study of OX40 agonist ivuxolimab in advanced cancers. Sequencing was performed with immunoSEQ multiplex PCR; in TCRdb, only in-frame clones are kept and a portion is missing. The sample consists of approximately 99,000 clones, roughly 95% of them appearing once. The material was CD4+ or CD8+ T cells sorted from blood, obtained in a trial of the OX40 agonist ivuxolimab. These receptors were obtained from an adult with an advanced solid tumor such as melanoma, head and neck, liver or kidney cancer.

V gene TRBV11-2 combines with J gene TRBJ2-1; D unresolved. Germline V gene data show CDR1 as SGHAT and CDR2 as FQNNGV. The CDR3 spans 17 residues. Trimming shortened V by 2 bases and J by 2 bases, and 16 bases separated the two germline ends. The CDR3 sequence: CASSLFSSGGPYNEQFF. The CDR3 DNA sequence: TGTGCCAGCAGCTTATTCTCTAGTGGCGGCCCCTACAATGAGCAGTTCTTC.

The J gene is TRBJ2-7, the V gene TRBV6-1; no definite D call. Germline CDR1 and CDR2: MNHNS and SASEGT. The CDR3 extends over 13 amino acids. V gave up 5 bases and J gave up 0 bases, with 8 bases separating them. The CDR3 coding sequence is TGTGCCAGCAGTCCACCCCGCTCCTACGAGCAGTACTTC. It translates to CASSPPRSYEQYF.

The chain links TRBV28 to TRBJ2-7; TRBD1 aligns across 7 bases. Germline V gene sequence: CDR1 MDHEN, CDR2 SYDVKM. The CDR3 runs to 15 residues. V was clipped by 7 bases and J by 5 bases; unmatched bases: 14. CDR3: CASTFSDRSDNEQYF. In DNA form, the CDR3 reads TGTGCCAGCACTTTTTCGGACAGGTCCGATAACGAGCAGTACTTC.

The J gene is TRBJ1-5, the V gene TRBV27, with D possibly matching TRBD1 (5 bases). The CDR3 has 15 residues. Germline V gene data show CDR1 as MNHEY and CDR2 as SMNVEV (reference sequence). V gave up 6 bases and J gave up 0 bases, with 12 bases separating them. CDR3 nucleotide sequence: TGTGCCAGCAGAACGACAGTTTATAGCAATCAGCCCCAGCATTTT. Amino acid sequence: CASRTTVYSNQPQHF.

This clone was seen just once. The chain has TRBV6-5 and TRBJ2-1; the D gene is possibly TRBD1 (6 bases). CDR1 is MNHEY, CDR2 SVGAGI, per germline. The CDR3 runs 16 residues. V was trimmed by 1 base and J by 7 bases, leaving 17 bases between them. CDR3 DNA sequence: TGTGCCAGCAGTTACTTTGTCACAGGGTTTAAGAATGAGCAGTTCTTC. It specifies CASSYFVTGFKNEQFF.

This clone occurred a few times. J is TRBJ2-7 and V is TRBV27, with 8 bases aligning to TRBD2. The length of the CDR3 is 15 residues. Losses at the gene ends were 6 bases for V and 2 bases for J; bases not matched to a gene: 9. Germline-derived CDR1 and CDR2 are MNHEY and SMNVEV (reference sequence). Written as DNA, the CDR3 is TGTGCCAGCAGCTCCTCGCCGGGACTAGCCTACGAGCAGTACTTC. Residues: CASSSSPGLAYEQYF.

Points on this clone: A much larger clone is a single base away; this may be a read error. This chain connects TRBV7-3 to TRBJ2-7, with D perhaps matching TRBD1 (5 bases). Germline assignment: CDR1 SGHTA and CDR2 FQGTGA. The V and J ends lost 3 bases and 0 bases respectively, with 6 bases between them. This CDR3 is 13 amino acids long. The CDR3, as DNA: TGTGCCAGCAGCTTCGACAGCTCCTACGAGCAGTACTTC. It codes for CASSFDSSYEQYF.

J is TRBJ1-1 and V is TRBV7-9; D gene unclear. Germline V gives CDR1 SEHNR, CDR2 FQNEAQ (reference sequence). This CDR3 spans 13 amino acids. V was clipped by 2 bases and J by 4 bases, with 8 bases between them. Here the CDR3 DNA reads TGTGCCAGCAGCTTAAATCGGGCCACTGAAGCTTTCTTT. This encodes CASSLNRATEAFF. Complete variable domain (other parts from reference TRBV7-9 and TRBJ1-1): DTGVSQNPRHKITKRGQNVTFRCDPISEHNRLYWYRQTLGQGPEFLTYFQNEAQLEKSRLLSDRFSAERPKGSFSTLEIQRTEQGDSAMYLCASSLNRATEAFFGQGTRLTVV.

V and J are TRBV7-6 and TRBJ1-5, with D hard to call. Per germline, CDR1 SGHVS and CDR2 FNYEAQ. The CDR3 is 17 amino acids. Trimming took off 5 bases at V and 0 bases at J, with 17 bases between the two ends. This chain's CDR3 is CASSLGLGGTSNQPQHF. The CDR3 DNA sequence: TGTGCCAGCAGCCTAGGGTTAGGTGGAACTAGCAATCAGCCCCAGCATTTT.